This T cell receptor beta chain was captured in a study of response to subunit inactivated influenza vaccine. Trimming took 4 bases from V and 5 from J, leaving 5 bases between them. Germline lookup yields CDR1 SNHLY and CDR2 FYNNEI. CDR3 size: 11 residues. TCRdb passed the RT-PCR reads through MiXCR, listing each CDR3 protein once. In the table there are around 580,000 distinct CDR3 sequences, over 9.5% of which are singletons. This clonotype was found a few times. V is TRBV2 and J is TRBJ1-2; D is unresolved. The source was PBMCs from blood, collected on the day of vaccination. This receptor was taken from a man aged 50-59 years who received an inactivated influenza vaccine. The CDR3 is CASSGVYGYTF. CDR3 nucleotides: TGTGCCAGCAGTGGGGTTTATGGCTACACCTTC.